A selection of T cell receptor beta chains follows, all from one sample in a study of blood T cell repertoires in COVID-19. Repertoires were generated with immunoSEQ multiplex PCR, while TCRdb's copy carries only in-frame clones and drops some. The table records 40,000 to 50,000 clones, 88% of them present only once. Sequencing was done on a sample of peripheral blood. Receptors originate from a man over 45 with active COVID-19. CDR3s include the opening cysteine and the closing phenylalanine or tryptophan. Each record gives: V gene, D gene, J gene, clone size, CDR3 protein, CDR3 DNA. The D gene is left open where the match is weak. Clone size is stated in some rows and not others, as once, few, many or a class when expanded.

TRBV19	NA	TRBJ1-2	NA	CASSRGIYYGYTF	TGTGCCAGTAGTCGGGGTATATACTATGGCTACACCTTC
TRBV29-1	TRBD2	TRBJ2-5	NA	CSDFSSGRETQYF	TGCAGCGACTTCTCTAGCGGTCGAGAGACCCAGTACTTC
TRBV4-2	TRBD2	TRBJ2-3	NA	CASSPPELAERVPSTDTQYF	TGTGCCAGCAGTCCGCCCGAACTAGCGGAGAGGGTACCTAGCACAGATACGCAGTATTTT
TRBV6-6	NA	TRBJ1-5	NA	CASSYSSYAGNQPQHF	TGTGCCAGCAGTTACTCGAGTTACGCTGGCAATCAGCCCCAGCATTTT
TRBV14	NA	TRBJ2-1	NA	CASSQLGRTRGEQFF	TGTGCCAGCAGCCAGTTGGGACGGACCCGGGGGGAGCAGTTCTTC
TRBV7-2	TRBD1	TRBJ2-1	NA	CASTQGTGPNNEQFF	TGTGCCAGCACTCAAGGGACAGGGCCCAACAATGAGCAGTTCTTC
TRBV29-1	TRBD1	TRBJ1-2	NA	CSVGQGIDYGYTF	TGCAGCGTTGGACAGGGGATTGACTATGGCTACACCTTC
TRBV11-1	NA	TRBJ1-6	NA	CASSSSLSPLHF	TGTGCCAGCAGTTCTAGTCTTTCACCCCTCCACTTT
TRBV4-2	TRBD2	TRBJ2-5	NA	CASSQDRLAGGGTQYF	TGTGCCAGCAGCCAAGATCGACTAGCGGGAGGGGGGACCCAGTACTTC
TRBV7-3	NA	TRBJ2-7	NA	CASSHVGGAYEQYF	TGTGCCAGCAGCCACGTTGGGGGGGCGTACGAGCAGTACTTC
TRBV5-1	NA	TRBJ1-2	once	CASSWNGRTRGNYGYTF	TGCGCCAGCAGCTGGAATGGCCGGACCCGAGGGAACTATGGCTACACCTTC
TRBV2	NA	TRBJ2-3	few	CASSWTEPSTDTQYF	TGTGCCAGCAGTTGGACAGAACCTAGCACAGATACGCAGTATTTT
TRBV18	NA	TRBJ1-2	NA	CASSPVPTGQNYGYTF	TGTGCCAGCTCGCCGGTACCGACAGGACAAAACTATGGCTACACCTTC
TRBV5-1	TRBD1	TRBJ1-2	NA	CASSLGGTDYGYTF	TGCGCCAGCAGCTTGGGCGGGACAGACTATGGCTACACCTTC
TRBV15	NA	TRBJ2-5	NA	CATSRDRVETQYF	TGTGCCACCAGCAGAGACAGGGTAGAGACCCAGTACTTC
TRBV18	NA	TRBJ1-4	NA	CASSPGTITNEKLFF	TGTGCCAGCTCACCTGGGACAATAACTAATGAAAAACTGTTTTTT
TRBV7-6	TRBD2	TRBJ2-1	NA	CASSPTSGTKGGQFF	TGTGCCAGCAGCCCGACTAGCGGGACTAAAGGAGGGCAGTTCTTC
TRBV15	NA	TRBJ2-6	NA	CATSREGESGLANVLTF	TGTGCCACCAGCAGAGAGGGAGAATCTGGGTTGGCCAACGTCCTGACTTTC
TRBV3-1/TRBV3-2	NA	TRBJ2-5	NA	CASSQALEETQYF	TGTGCCAGCAGCCAAGCCCTAGAAGAGACCCAGTACTTC
TRBV24-1	NA	TRBJ1-4	NA	CATPSRAGEKLFF	TGTGCCACCCCCTCGAGGGCGGGAGAAAAACTGTTTTTT